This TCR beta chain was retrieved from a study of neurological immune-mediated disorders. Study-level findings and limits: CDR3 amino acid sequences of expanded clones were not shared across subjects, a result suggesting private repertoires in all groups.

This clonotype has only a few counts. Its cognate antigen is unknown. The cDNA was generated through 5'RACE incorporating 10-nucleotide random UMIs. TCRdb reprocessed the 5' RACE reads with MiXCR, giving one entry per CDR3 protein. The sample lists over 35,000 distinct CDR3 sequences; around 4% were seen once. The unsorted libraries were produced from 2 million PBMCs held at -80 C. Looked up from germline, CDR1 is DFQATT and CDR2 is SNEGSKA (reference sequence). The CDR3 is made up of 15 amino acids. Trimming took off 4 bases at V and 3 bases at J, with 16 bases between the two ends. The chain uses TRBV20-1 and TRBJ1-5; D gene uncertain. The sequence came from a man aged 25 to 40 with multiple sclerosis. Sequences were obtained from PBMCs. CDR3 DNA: TGCAGTGCTACCACTTCTCGGGTTCCCAATCAGCCCCAGCATTTT. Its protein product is CSATTSRVPNQPQHF.